The clone carrying this T cell receptor (beta chain) occurred a few times. The antigen is not known. V was cut by 5 bases and J by 5 bases, with 12 bases left in between. CDR1 and CDR2 from the germline V gene are SGHAT and FQNNGV. The length of the CDR3 is 13 residues. The PCR was carried out with 60 Vbeta primers and 13 Jbeta primers. Here immunoSEQ multiplex PCR was the method, and the copy in TCRdb shows in-frame clones only, minus some. This table has some 160,000 clones, about 72% appearing once. The record originates from a study of cytomegalovirus exposure and HLA in healthy donors. Findings of the study overall: It was reportedly the case that the classifier diagnosed cytomegalovirus status with high specificity and sensitivity.

The V and J genes are TRBV11-2 and TRBJ1-2; a weak D match, TRBD1 (6 bases). This receptor was taken from a man aged 50 to 59 in good health and CMV-seropositive. The specimen was PBMCs. The CDR3 bases are TGTGCCAGCAGCCCCGGACAGAAGTATGGCTACACCTTC. Amino acids: CASSPGQKYGYTF. Full variable domain (rest looked up from reference TRBV11-2 and TRBJ1-2): EAGVAQSPRYKIIEKRQSVAFWCNPISGHATLYWYQQILGQGPKLLIQFQNNGVVDDSQLPKDRFSAERLKGVDSTLKIQPAKLEDSAVYLCASSPGQKYGYTFGSGTRLTVV.